Shown below are 14 T cell receptor beta chains from a single sample sequenced in a study of shared T cell receptors in the human thymus (dated by TCRdb to the early 2020s). Receptor amplification or capture employed the immunoSEQ multiplex PCR assay. What TCRdb holds here is the immuneACCESS table cut down to in-frame rearrangements. Part of the clones is not present; checked against another copy, under half of the missing clones reflect an unresolved V gene, and the others are unexplained. Across this sample there are about 380,000 clones, with roughly 94% seen only once. The ten most abundant clones make up approximately 0.02% of the sample. Sample: thymocytes. The receptor source for this set is a human donor.

The chain uses TRBV27 and TRBJ1-1; TRBD1 matches at 8 bases. V lost 5 bases, J lost 4 bases, and 6 bases stayed unmatched. The length of the CDR3 is 14 residues. Germline-derived CDR1 and CDR2 are MNHEY and SMNVEV (reference sequence). CDR3 region: CASSQRTGSTEAFF. For the CDR3, the DNA is TGTGCCAGCAGTCAACGGACAGGGAGCACTGAAGCTTTCTTT.

V gene TRBV2 combines with J gene TRBJ2-7; 7 bases are a match to TRBD2. V lost 8 bases, J lost 5 bases, and 18 bases stayed unmatched. From germline, CDR1 is SNHLY and CDR2 FYNNEI. The CDR3 has 16 residues. CDR3 DNA: TGTGCCAGCGGGAAGGGATCCGGCGGGAGTCGCGACGAGCAGTACTTC. Amino acids: CASGKGSGGSRDEQYF. The full variable domain, in which reference TRBV2 and TRBJ2-7 provide the parts outside the CDR3, is EPEVTQTPSHQVTQMGQEVILRCVPISNHLYFYWYRQILGQKVEFLVSFYNNEISEKSEIFDDQFSVERPDGSNFTLKIRSTKLEDSAMYFCASGKGSGGSRDEQYFGPGTRLTVT.

The chain combines TRBV20-1 with TRBJ2-7, with unresolved D. CDR1 DFQATT and CDR2 SNEGSKA come from the germline V gene (reference sequence). Trimming left V 1 base short and J 7 bases short, with 5 bases between. CDR3 size: 10 residues. The CDR3 DNA reads as TGCAGTGCTAGAGCTAGGGAGCAGTACTTC. It codes for CSARAREQYF.

The chain links TRBV6-6 to TRBJ1-1; 8 bases map to TRBD1. V lost 6 bases, J lost 9 bases, and 12 bases stayed unmatched. The germline CDR1 and CDR2 sequences are MNHNY and SVGAGI (reference sequence). The CDR3 contains 14 residues. The CDR3 DNA reads as TGTGCCAGCAGCCCCTTTTCAGGGGGCGCGAAAGCTTTCTTT. It specifies CASSPFSGGAKAFF.

The chain has TRBV19 and TRBJ2-7, with 14 bases that match TRBD2. This CDR3 is 15 amino acids long. V dropped 4 bases and J dropped 5; count of bases not matched to a gene: 4. Germline V gene data show CDR1 as LNHDA and CDR2 as SQIVND (reference sequence). The CDR3 is CASSRLAGGTDEQYF. DNA of the CDR3: TGTGCCAGTAGTAGACTAGCGGGAGGGACCGACGAGCAGTACTTC.

V and J are TRBV27 and TRBJ1-1; TRBD1 matches 9 bases. Germline CDR1 reads MNHEY; CDR2 reads SMNVEV (reference sequence). Unmatched junction bases numbered 9, after V lost 5 bases and J lost 5 bases. The CDR3 is 15 amino acids. CDR3 coding DNA: TGTGCCAGCAGTCCGGTACAGGGGGCCGAAACTGAAGCTTTCTTT. It encodes CASSPVQGAETEAFF.

The rearrangement uses TRBV18 and TRBJ2-5, with TRBD2 matching 11 bases. The CDR3 has 17 amino acids. CDR1 and CDR2 from the germline V gene are KGHSH and LQKENI. V shed 3 bases and J 4 bases; nucleotides not matched to a gene: 10. The CDR3 nucleotides are TGTGCCAGCTCACCTTCAACTAGCGGGAGAGATTTAGAGACCCAGTACTTC. Its protein is CASSPSTSGRDLETQYF.

This clone was recorded a few times. J is TRBJ2-1 and V is TRBV28; 8 bases line up with TRBD2. Germline V CDR1 and CDR2: MDHEN, SYDVKM. The CDR3 is 16 amino acids. J gave up 5 bases and V 2 bases, and 8 bases lay outside the gene matches. The CDR3 bases are TGTGCCAGCAGTTTACCCTCGGGGACTAGTCACAATGAGCAGTTCTTC. This sequence encodes CASSLPSGTSHNEQFF. Variable domain in full (rest from reference TRBV28 and TRBJ2-1): DVKVTQSSRYLVKRTGEKVFLECVQDMDHENMFWYRQDPGLGLRLIYFSYDVKMKEKGDIPEGYSVSREKKERFSLILESASTNQTSMYLCASSLPSGTSHNEQFFGPGTRLTVL.

This chain connects TRBV27 to TRBJ2-1, with D unresolved. Germline V gives CDR1 MNHEY, CDR2 SMNVEV (reference sequence). V lost 9 bases and J 7 bases, leaving 10 bases between the germline ends. The CDR3 is 11 amino acids. CDR3: CASARKNEQFF. CDR3 nucleotides: TGTGCCAGTGCGAGAAAGAATGAGCAGTTCTTC.

The gene calls are TRBV29-1 and TRBJ2-7, with TRBD2 matching over 11 bases. The CDR3 is 15 amino acids. V lost 7 bases to trimming and J lost 0 bases; unmatched junction nucleotides: 8. Germline V gene lookup returns CDR1 SQVTM and CDR2 ANQGSEA. This CDR3 is CSALGTSGSSYEQYF. CDR3 sequence (DNA): TGCAGCGCCCTAGGTACTAGCGGGAGCTCCTACGAGCAGTACTTC.

The gene calls are TRBV21-1 and TRBJ2-7. TRBV21-1 is an annotated pseudogene. The CDR3 extends over 15 amino acids. The CDR3 is CASSKEGMSSYEQYF. DNA for the CDR3: TGTGCCAGCAGCAAAGAGGGAATGAGCTCCTACGAGCAGTACTTC.

The gene calls are TRBV2 and TRBJ2-7; TRBD1 matches 7 bases. The CDR3 covers 14 residues. Germline V gene sequence: CDR1 SNHLY, CDR2 FYNNEI. Trimming took 6 bases from V and 5 from J; bases not matched to a gene: 10. CDR3 coding DNA: TGTGCCAGCAGGGCCCGACAGGGTACCCACGAGCAGTACTTC. It translates to CASRARQGTHEQYF.

Written as DNA, the CDR3 is TGTGCCAGCAGCCAAGGTGGGAAAGGGGGCGCCGACTATGGCTACACCTTC. Amino acid sequence: CASSQGGKGGADYGYTF. J is TRBJ1-2 and V is TRBV4-2; 7 bases are shared with TRBD1. CDR3 length equals 17 residues. Germline CDR1 LGHNA, CDR2 YNFKEQ. V was clipped by 1 base and J by 3 bases; unmatched bases: 11.

The gene calls are TRBV6-6 and TRBJ2-1; D gene ambiguous. Germline V gene data show CDR1 as MNHNY and CDR2 as SVGAGI (reference sequence). The CDR3 runs to 14 residues. Trimming removed 4 bases at V and 2 bases at J, with 9 bases between. Written as DNA, the CDR3 is TGTGCCAGCAGTTCCCTCGGGCCCTACAATGAGCAGTTCTTC. Its translation is CASSSLGPYNEQFF.